One and the same sample provided the 19 T cell receptor beta chains below, sequenced in a study of identical twins. Each CDR3 protein is one row after TCRdb ran MiXCR on the 5' RACE reads. The sample yields about 530,000 distinct CDR3 sequences, about a fifth seen once. These data also featured in a second study, about yellow fever vaccine responses in identical twins.

The specimen sequenced was CD4+ T cells sorted from blood. The receptors were sampled from a woman younger than 35 in good health.

This clonotype occurred a few times. V gene TRBV28 combines with J gene TRBJ1-6; 10 positions match TRBD1. The CDR3 runs to 15 residues. Per the germline V gene, CDR1 is MDHEN and CDR2 is SYDVKM. V was clipped by 7 bases and J by 7 bases; unmatched bases: 7. CDR3 region: CASTGRGQGNSPLHF. The CDR3 DNA sequence: TGTGCCAGCACCGGGCGGGGACAGGGGAATTCACCCCTCCACTTT. The full variable domain, rest sourced from reference TRBV28 and TRBJ1-6, is DVKVTQSSRYLVKRTGEKVFLECVQDMDHENMFWYRQDPGLGLRLIYFSYDVKMKEKGDIPEGYSVSREKKERFSLILESASTNQTSMYLCASTGRGQGNSPLHFGNGTRLTVT.

This clonotype was seen a handful of times. This chain joins TRBV5-1 and TRBJ2-3, with a tentative D call TRBD1 (6 bases). Germline CDR1 reads SGHRS; CDR2 reads YFSETQ. Trimming took 4 bases from V and 4 from J, leaving 25 bases between them. The CDR3 is made up of 18 amino acids. CDR3 residues: CASSRGQLYVDRADTQYF. The CDR3 DNA reads TGCGCCAGCAGCCGTGGACAGCTCTACGTAGACCGGGCAGATACGCAGTATTTT.

This clonotype was detected a few times. This chain links TRBV3-1 with TRBJ1-5; D is ambiguous. Germline V gene lookup returns CDR1 LGHDT and CDR2 YNNKEL (reference sequence). V was clipped by 1 base and J by 2 bases, with 9 bases between them. The CDR3 has 15 amino acids. CDR3 bases: TGTGCCAGCAGCCAAGGGTGGGGAGGCAATCAGCCCCAGCATTTT. The encoded protein is CASSQGWGGNQPQHF.

A few counts support this clonotype. V is TRBV4-1 and J is TRBJ2-2; a possible D gene is TRBD1 (6 bases). CDR1 and CDR2 from the germline V gene are MGHRA and YSYEKL. The length of the CDR3 is 17 residues. Trimming left V 0 bases short and J 6 bases short, with 17 bases between. Written as DNA, the CDR3 is TGCGCCAGCAGCCAAGAGGACCGGACAGCCCGGGCCGGGGAGCTGTTTTTT. Its protein is CASSQEDRTARAGELFF.

The chain carries TRBV13 and TRBJ2-5, with 7 nucleotides matching TRBD1. V dropped 5 bases and J dropped 4; count of bases not matched to a gene: 7. The CDR3 contains 14 residues. Germline values: CDR1 PRHDT, CDR2 FYEKMQ (reference sequence). The DNA of the CDR3 is TGTGCCAGCAGCCCTAGGGACAGCGGAGAGACCCAGTACTTC. It yields the protein CASSPRDSGETQYF.

J is TRBJ2-3 and V is TRBV6-2 or TRBV6-3; D gene unclear. The CDR3 covers 18 residues. Germline assignment: CDR1 MNHEY and CDR2 SVGEGT. V dropped 5 bases and J dropped 0 bases, with 21 bases sitting between them. CDR3 protein: CASSPFPYTETSTDTQYF. The CDR3 nucleotides read TGTGCCAGCAGTCCGTTTCCCTACACGGAGACTAGCACAGATACGCAGTATTTT.

V gene TRBV12-3 or TRBV12-4 combines with J gene TRBJ2-7; D ambiguous. The CDR3 length is 12 residues. The germline V and J ends were trimmed by 6 bases and 3 bases, with 9 bases remaining between them. The CDR3 bases are TGTGCCAGCAGGGAGACAATCTACGAGCAGTACTTC. Residues: CASRETIYEQYF.

This clonotype was detected once. The V call is TRBV5-6, the J call TRBJ1-2, with D tentatively TRBD1 (6 bases). Per germline, CDR1 SGHDT and CDR2 YYEEEE. The CDR3 spans 15 residues. Trimming cost V 4 bases and J 0 bases, with 13 bases left between them. The CDR3 nucleotides read TGTGCCAGCAGCCGCAGAAGGACAGCTAACTATGGCTACACCTTC. It yields the protein CASSRRRTANYGYTF. The complete variable domain, with remaining parts taken from reference TRBV5-6 and TRBJ1-2, reads DAGVTQSPTHLIKTRGQQVTLRCSPKSGHDTVSWYQQALGQGPQFIFQYYEEEERQRGNFPDRFSGHQFPNYSSELNVNALLLGDSALYLCASSRRRTANYGYTFGSGTRLTVV.

This clonotype was counted only a few times. The chain recombines TRBV5-1 with TRBJ2-3; possibly TRBD1 for D (6 bases). Deletions cut 7 bases from V and 2 bases from J, with 14 bases between. This CDR3 region has 14 residues. CDR1 and CDR2 (germline): SGHRS, YFSETQ. The CDR3 coding sequence is TGCGCCAGCTCCTGGGACACACCCACAGATACGCAGTATTTT. Its protein is CASSWDTPTDTQYF. Combining the CDR3 with reference TRBV5-1 and TRBJ2-3 gives the whole variable domain KAGVTQTPRYLIKTRGQQVTLSCSPISGHRSVSWYQQTPGQGLQFLFEYFSETQRNKGNFPGRFSGRQFSNSRSEMNVSTLELGDSALYLCASSWDTPTDTQYFGPGTRLTVL.

This clonotype came up a few times. The chain couples TRBV5-1 to TRBJ1-4, with unresolved D. Trimming stripped 4 bases from V and 0 bases from J, with 13 bases between. Per germline, CDR1 SGHRS and CDR2 YFSETQ. The CDR3 totals 16 residues. The CDR3 loop reads CASSGVTGATNEKLFF. CDR3 in DNA: TGCGCCAGCAGCGGCGTAACGGGAGCAACTAATGAAAAACTGTTTTTT.

The rearrangement joins TRBV7-9 to TRBJ2-1, with 14 bases matching TRBD2. V dropped 2 bases and J dropped 10; count of bases not matched to a gene: 7. This CDR3 is built from 16 residues. Germline V gene data show CDR1 as SEHNR and CDR2 as FQNEAQ (reference sequence). DNA for the CDR3: TGTGCCAGCAGCTTACCTCGACTAGCGGGAGGGAAGGAGCAGTTCTTC. It translates to CASSLPRLAGGKEQFF.

This clonotype showed up just a few times. CDR3 in amino acids: CASSPPGLENIQYF. The CDR3 coding sequence is TGTGCCAGCAGCCCTCCCGGGCTCGAGAACATTCAGTACTTC. V and J are TRBV6-1 and TRBJ2-4; D unresolved. The CDR3 has 14 amino acids. Per the germline V gene, CDR1 is MNHNS and CDR2 is SASEGT. Trimming left V 6 bases short and J 7 bases short, with 16 bases between.

The gene calls are TRBV29-1 and TRBJ1-1, with 7 bases that match TRBD1. In germline, CDR1 is SQVTM, CDR2 ANQGSEA. The V segment lost 8 bases and the J segment 2 bases; nucleotides outside the gene matches: 17. This CDR3 is built from 16 residues. The CDR3 reads CSSRGELTGSNTEAFF. CDR3 DNA: TGCAGCTCCCGGGGGGAGTTGACAGGGAGTAACACTGAAGCTTTCTTT.

There are a few counts of this clonotype. V and J are TRBV7-6 and TRBJ2-2; TRBD2 agrees at 11 bases. Trimming removed 5 bases from V and 5 bases from J; junction bases left unmatched: 7. The germline V gene has CDR1 SGHVS and CDR2 FNYEAQ. This CDR3 has 16 residues. CDR3 sequence: CASSRTSGGLTGELFF. CDR3 in DNA: TGTGCCAGCAGCCGTACTAGCGGGGGACTAACCGGGGAGCTGTTTTTT.

CDR3 sequence reads: CASRWTGYVAGEQFF. The CDR3 DNA is TGTGCCAGCAGATGGACCGGTTATGTAGCTGGGGAGCAGTTCTTC. The chain joins TRBV12-3 or TRBV12-4 to TRBJ2-1; no clear D. This CDR3 has 15 residues. V gave up 6 bases and J gave up 10 bases, with 22 bases separating them.

This clonotype has more than one count but fewer than ten. The chain uses TRBV24-1 and TRBJ2-1; 7 bases agree with TRBD1. The CDR3 runs to 15 residues. The germline V gene has CDR1 KGHDR and CDR2 SFDVKD. V trimming: 9 bases; J trimming: 3 bases; junction bases outside the gene matches: 10. In DNA form, the CDR3 reads TGTGCCACCTCCCCCCGGGACAGCCTCTACAATGAGCAGTTCTTC. It yields the protein CATSPRDSLYNEQFF.

V gene TRBV14 combines with J gene TRBJ2-3, with 7 positions matching TRBD1. CDR1 is SGHDN and CDR2 is FVKESK in the germline V gene. Trimming at V came to 6 bases and at J to 0 bases, leaving 6 bases not matched to a gene. The CDR3 consists of 15 residues. CDR3 in amino acids: CASRGRDRSTDTQYF. CDR3 DNA: TGTGCCAGCAGGGGCCGGGACAGAAGCACAGATACGCAGTATTTT.

This clonotype was seen repeatedly, ten times or more. The J gene is TRBJ2-5, the V gene TRBV20-1; 8 nucleotides line up with TRBD2. This CDR3 has 15 residues. The germline V gene encodes CDR1 DFQATT and CDR2 SNEGSKA (reference sequence). The DNA for the CDR3 is TGCAGCGAGATATCGGGACTAGGATGTTTAAAGACCCAGTACTTC. Amino acid sequence: CSEISGLGCLKTQYF.

This chain uses TRBV7-7 with TRBJ2-3; TRBD2 matches at 8 bases. The germline V gene encodes CDR1 SSHAT and CDR2 FNYEAQ (reference sequence). Trimming cost V 5 bases and J 4 bases; bases outside gene matches: 8. The CDR3 covers 15 residues. DNA of the CDR3: TGTGCCAGCAGCCCCGGGACTAGATCCCCAGATACGCAGTATTTT. It specifies CASSPGTRSPDTQYF. The variable domain in full, completed from reference TRBV7-7 and TRBJ2-3, reads GAGVSQSPRYKVTKRGQDVTLRCDPISSHATLYWYQQALGQGPEFLTYFNYEAQPDKSGLPSDRFSAERPEGSISTLTIQRTEQRDSAMYRCASSPGTRSPDTQYFGPGTRLTVL.